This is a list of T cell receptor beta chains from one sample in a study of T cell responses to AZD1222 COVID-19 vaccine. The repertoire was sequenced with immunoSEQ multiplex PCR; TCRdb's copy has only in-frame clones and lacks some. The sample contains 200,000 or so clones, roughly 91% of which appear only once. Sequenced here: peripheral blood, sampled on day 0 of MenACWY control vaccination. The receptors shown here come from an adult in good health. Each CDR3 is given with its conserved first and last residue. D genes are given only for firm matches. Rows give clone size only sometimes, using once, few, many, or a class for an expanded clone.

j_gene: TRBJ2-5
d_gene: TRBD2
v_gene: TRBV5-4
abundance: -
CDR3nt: TGTGCCAGCAGCCCTGGAGCCGGGACTAGCGGGGGGTTGGAGACCCAGTACTTC
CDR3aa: CASSPGAGTSGGLETQYF

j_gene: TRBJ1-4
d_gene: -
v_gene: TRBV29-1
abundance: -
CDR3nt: TGCAGCGTTGCCCTCTTGGGATTCGAAAAACTGTTTTTT
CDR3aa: CSVALLGFEKLFF

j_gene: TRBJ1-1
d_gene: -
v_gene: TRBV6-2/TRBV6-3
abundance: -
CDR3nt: TGTGCCAGCAGTTTGGACCGCTTCCACACTGAAGCTTTCTTT
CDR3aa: CASSLDRFHTEAFF

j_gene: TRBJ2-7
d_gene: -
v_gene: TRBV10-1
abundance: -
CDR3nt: TGCGCCAACCAGATAACAGTCCCCTACGAGCAGTACTTC
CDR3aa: CANQITVPYEQYF

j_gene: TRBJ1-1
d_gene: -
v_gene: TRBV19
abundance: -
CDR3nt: TGTGCCAGTAAGAGAGACCGCAGGGTGGGCACTGAAGCTTTCTTT
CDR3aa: CASKRDRRVGTEAFF

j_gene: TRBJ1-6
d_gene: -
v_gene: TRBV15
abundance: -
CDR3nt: TGTGCCACCAGCAGGGTGAACAATGATAATTCACCCCTCCACTTT
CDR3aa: CATSRVNNDNSPLHF

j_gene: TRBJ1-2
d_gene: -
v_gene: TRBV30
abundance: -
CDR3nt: TGTGCCTGGAGTGTACTTCCGGGACCAATGGGGGGCTACACCTTC
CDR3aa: CAWSVLPGPMGGYTF

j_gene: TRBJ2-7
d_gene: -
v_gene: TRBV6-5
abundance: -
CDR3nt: TGTGCCAGCAGTTACTCAGCAGGAGCCTACGAGCAGTACTTC
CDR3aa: CASSYSAGAYEQYF

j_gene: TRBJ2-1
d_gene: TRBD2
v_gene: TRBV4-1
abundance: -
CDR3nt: TGCGCCAGCAGCCCCCTAGCGGGGGGATACAATGAGCAGTTCTTC
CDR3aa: CASSPLAGGYNEQFF

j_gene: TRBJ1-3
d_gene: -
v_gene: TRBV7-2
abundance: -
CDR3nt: TGTGCCAGCAGCTATCTCAGAAACACCATATATTTT
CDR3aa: CASSYLRNTIYF

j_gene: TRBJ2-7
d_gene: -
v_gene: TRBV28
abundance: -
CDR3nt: TGTGCCAGCAGTTCCGGGACGGTACGAGAGCAGTACTTC
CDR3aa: CASSSGTVREQYF

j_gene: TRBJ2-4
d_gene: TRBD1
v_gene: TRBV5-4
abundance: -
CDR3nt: TGTGCCAGCAGCGAGGACCCAGGGGGAAACATTCAGTACTTC
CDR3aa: CASSEDPGGNIQYF

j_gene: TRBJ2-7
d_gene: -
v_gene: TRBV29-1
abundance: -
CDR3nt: TGCAGCGTTGCCCCCGGTGGGGAGCAGTACTTC
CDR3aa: CSVAPGGEQYF

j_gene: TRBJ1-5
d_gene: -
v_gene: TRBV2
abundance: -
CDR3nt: TGTGCCAGCAGTGATCAGGGGTCCTCATCCCAGCCCCAGCATTTT
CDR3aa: CASSDQGSSSQPQHF

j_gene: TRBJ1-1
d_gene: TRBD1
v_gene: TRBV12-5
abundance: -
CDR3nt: TGTGCTAGTGGTTTGGTAAGGAGGACAGGGGGACCCCGGGTCACTGAAGCTTTCTTT
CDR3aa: CASGLVRRTGGPRVTEAFF

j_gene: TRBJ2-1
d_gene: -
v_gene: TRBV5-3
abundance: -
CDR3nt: TGTGCCAGAAGCTTGGTCGACCTGCCCGAGCAGTTCTTC
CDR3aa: CARSLVDLPEQFF

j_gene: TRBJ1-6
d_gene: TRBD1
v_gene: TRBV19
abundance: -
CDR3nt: TGTGCCAGTAGCCAGGACAGGGGTGGATCACCCCTCCACTTT
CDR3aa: CASSQDRGGSPLHF

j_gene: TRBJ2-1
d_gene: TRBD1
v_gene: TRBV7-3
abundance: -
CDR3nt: TGTGCCAGCAGCCCAACAGGGGCCAAGGGGGATGAGCAGTTCTTC
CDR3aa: CASSPTGAKGDEQFF

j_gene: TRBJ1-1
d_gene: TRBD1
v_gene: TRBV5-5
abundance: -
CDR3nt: TGTGCCAGCAGCCTGGTAACAGGGGCGGCTACTGAAGCTTTCTTT
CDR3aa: CASSLVTGAATEAFF

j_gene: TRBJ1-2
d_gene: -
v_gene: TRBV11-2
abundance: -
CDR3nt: TGTGCCAGCAGCTTAACAAGGGACTATGGCTACACCTTC
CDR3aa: CASSLTRDYGYTF

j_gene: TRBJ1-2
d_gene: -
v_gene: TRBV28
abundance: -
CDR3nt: TGTGCCAGCATCTCACTGGCCAGGCACTATGGCTACACCTTC
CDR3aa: CASISLARHYGYTF

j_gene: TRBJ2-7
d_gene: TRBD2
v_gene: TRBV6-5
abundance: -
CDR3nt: TGTGCCAGCAGCCCACGGGGGGGGCGGGAGCAGTACTTC
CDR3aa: CASSPRGGREQYF

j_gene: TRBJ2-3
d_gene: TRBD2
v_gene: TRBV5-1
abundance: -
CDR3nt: TGCGCCAGCAGCTTGGTCCCTAGCGGGGGTATAGATACGCAGTATTTT
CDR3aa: CASSLVPSGGIDTQYF

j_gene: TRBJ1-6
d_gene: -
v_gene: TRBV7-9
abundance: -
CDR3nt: TGTGCCAGCAGCTCAACCATGGATTCACCCCTCCACTTT
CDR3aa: CASSSTMDSPLHF

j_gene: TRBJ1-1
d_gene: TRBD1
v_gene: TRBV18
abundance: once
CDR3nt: TGTGCCAGCTCACTCGGGACAGGGGTTATGTTGGAAGCTTTCTTT
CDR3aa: CASSLGTGVMLEAFF

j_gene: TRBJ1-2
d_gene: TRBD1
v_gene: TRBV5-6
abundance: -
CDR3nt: TGTGCCAGCAGGCCGACAGGGGCATTCTATGGCTACACCTTC
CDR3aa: CASRPTGAFYGYTF

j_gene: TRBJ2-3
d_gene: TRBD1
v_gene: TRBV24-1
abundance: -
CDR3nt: TGTGCCACCACCGGGACAGGGGACTTCACAGATACGCAGTATTTT
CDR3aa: CATTGTGDFTDTQYF

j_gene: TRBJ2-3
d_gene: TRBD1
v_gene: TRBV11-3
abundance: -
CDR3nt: TGTGCCAGCAACCAACCCCCCAAGGACAGGTGCACAGATACGCAGTATTTT
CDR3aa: CASNQPPKDRCTDTQYF

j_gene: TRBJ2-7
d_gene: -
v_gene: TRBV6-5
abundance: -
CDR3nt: TGTGCCAGCAGTTACGGCCCCGCCTCGGAGGAGCAGTACTTC
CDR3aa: CASSYGPASEEQYF

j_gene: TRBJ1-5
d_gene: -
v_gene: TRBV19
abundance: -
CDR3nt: TGTGCCAGTACCCCAACCGGGCACTTAGGGGGCAATCAGCCCCAGCATTTT
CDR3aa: CASTPTGHLGGNQPQHF

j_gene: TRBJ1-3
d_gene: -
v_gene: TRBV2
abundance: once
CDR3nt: TGTGCCAGCAGTGAATTAGAACAGGTCAACTCTGGAAACACCATATATTTT
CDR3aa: CASSELEQVNSGNTIYF

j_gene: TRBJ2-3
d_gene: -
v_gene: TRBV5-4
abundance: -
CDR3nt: TGTGCCAGCAGCTTGACTAGAGATACGCAGTATTTT
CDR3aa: CASSLTRDTQYF

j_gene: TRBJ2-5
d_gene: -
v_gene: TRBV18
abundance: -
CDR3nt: TGTGCCAGCTCACCAGGACAGCAAGAGACCCAGTACTTC
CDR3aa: CASSPGQQETQYF

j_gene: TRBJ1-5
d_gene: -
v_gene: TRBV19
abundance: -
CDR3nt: TGTGCCAGTAGCGACATAAATCAGCCCCAGCATTTT
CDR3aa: CASSDINQPQHF

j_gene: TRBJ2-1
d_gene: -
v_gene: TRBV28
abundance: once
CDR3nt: TGTGCCAGCAGTTTAACAGGGTTTTCCTACAATGAGCAGTTCTTC
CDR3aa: CASSLTGFSYNEQFF

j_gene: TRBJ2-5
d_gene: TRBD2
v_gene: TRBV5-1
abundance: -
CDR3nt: TGCGCCAGCCTAATTAGCGGGGGTATTGGAGAGACCCAGTACTTC
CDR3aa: CASLISGGIGETQYF

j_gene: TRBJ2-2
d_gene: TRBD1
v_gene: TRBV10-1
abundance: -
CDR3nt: TGCGCCAGCAGTGTGGACAGGACGAACACCGGGGAGCTGTTTTTT
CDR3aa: CASSVDRTNTGELFF

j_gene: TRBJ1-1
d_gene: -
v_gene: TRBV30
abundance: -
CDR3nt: TGTGCCTGGATAGGTGGTACTGAAGCTTTCTTT
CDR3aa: CAWIGGTEAFF

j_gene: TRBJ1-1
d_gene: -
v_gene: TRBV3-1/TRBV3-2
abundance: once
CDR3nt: TGTGCCAGCAGCCAAGTGGCAGGCGTGAACACTGAAGCTTTCTTT
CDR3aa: CASSQVAGVNTEAFF

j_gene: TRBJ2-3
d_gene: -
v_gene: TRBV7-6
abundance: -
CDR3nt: TGTGCCAGCAGGCTAGGGGGCAGCGGGGGAGTAGATACGCAGTATTTT
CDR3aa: CASRLGGSGGVDTQYF

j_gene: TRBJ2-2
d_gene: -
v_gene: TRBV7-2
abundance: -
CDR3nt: TGTGCCAGCAGCAAAGGAGGGGCGGTGGTCACCGGGGAGCTGTTTTTT
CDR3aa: CASSKGGAVVTGELFF

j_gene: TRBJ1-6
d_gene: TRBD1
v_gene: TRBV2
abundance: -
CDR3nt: TGTGCCACACACGGGGGGGACAGCCCGTCGCCACCCCTCCACTTT
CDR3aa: CATHGGDSPSPPLHF

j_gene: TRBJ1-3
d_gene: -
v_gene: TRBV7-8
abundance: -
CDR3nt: TGTGCCAGCAGCTTGGGGGGGGCGCTTGGAAACACCATATATTTT
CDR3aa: CASSLGGALGNTIYF

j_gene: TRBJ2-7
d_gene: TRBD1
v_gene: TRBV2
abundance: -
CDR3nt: TGTGCCAGCAGTGCGGGACAGTCGAGCTCCTACGAGCAGTACTTC
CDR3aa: CASSAGQSSSYEQYF

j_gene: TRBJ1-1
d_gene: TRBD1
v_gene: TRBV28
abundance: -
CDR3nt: TGTGCCAGCAGGTACAGGGGAGGGAACACTGAAGCTTTCTTT
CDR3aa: CASRYRGGNTEAFF

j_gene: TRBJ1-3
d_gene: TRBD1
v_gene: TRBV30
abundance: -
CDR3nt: TGTGCCTCCCGGGACAGGGGTTCTGGAAACACCATATATTTT
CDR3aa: CASRDRGSGNTIYF

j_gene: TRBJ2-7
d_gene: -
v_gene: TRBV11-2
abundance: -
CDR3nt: TGTGCCAGCAGCTGGGTCGGGGGGCCCGAGCAGTACTTC
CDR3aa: CASSWVGGPEQYF

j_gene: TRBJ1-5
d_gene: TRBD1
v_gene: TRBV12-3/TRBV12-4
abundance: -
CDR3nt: TGTGCCAGCAGTTATGACAGGGATCAGCCCCAGCATTTT
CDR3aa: CASSYDRDQPQHF

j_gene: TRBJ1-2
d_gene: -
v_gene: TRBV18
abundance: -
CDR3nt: TGTGCCAGCTCCACCCAAGGCGGAGGCTACACCTTC
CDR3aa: CASSTQGGGYTF

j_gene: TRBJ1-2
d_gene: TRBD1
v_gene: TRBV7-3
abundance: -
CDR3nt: TGTGCCAGCAGCTTAATGGACAGGGGCGGCTACACCTTC
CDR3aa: CASSLMDRGGYTF